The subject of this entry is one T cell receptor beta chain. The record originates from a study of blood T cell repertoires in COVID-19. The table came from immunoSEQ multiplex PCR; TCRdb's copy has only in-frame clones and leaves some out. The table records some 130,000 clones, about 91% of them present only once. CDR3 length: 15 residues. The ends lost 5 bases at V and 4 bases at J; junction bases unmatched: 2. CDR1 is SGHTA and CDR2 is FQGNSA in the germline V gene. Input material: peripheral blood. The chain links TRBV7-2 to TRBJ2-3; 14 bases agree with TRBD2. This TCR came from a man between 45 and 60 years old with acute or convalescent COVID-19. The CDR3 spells CASSEGLAGADTQYF. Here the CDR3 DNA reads TGTGCCAGCAGCGAGGGACTAGCGGGGGCAGATACGCAGTATTTT.